These 27 T cell receptor beta chains share one sample of origin, sequenced in a study of post-analysis software for immune sequencing data. Broader study findings: Among a handful of TRBV segments more frequent in patients than controls were TRBV5-6, TRBV5-1 and TRBV20-1.

cDNA libraries of TCR beta carried unique molecular identifiers. MiXCR was run by TCRdb on the PCR reads, yielding one entry per CDR3 protein. This table has a few hundred thousand distinct CDR3 sequences, 45% appearing once. No antigens are known for them. Material: blood. These receptors all come from a girl aged 5-17 years with multiple sclerosis.

This clonotype was seen a few times. V gene TRBV7-2 combines with J gene TRBJ2-5; TRBD1 is a possible D gene (5 bases). Germline V gives CDR1 SGHTA, CDR2 FQGNSA. The germline V and J ends were trimmed by 5 bases and 1 base, with 11 bases remaining between them. The CDR3 has 14 amino acids. In nucleotides, the CDR3 is TGTGCCAGCAGCCAAGGCAGGGTCCAAGAGACCCAGTACTTC. It is translated as CASSQGRVQETQYF.

Regarding this clonotype: Mismatch with germline at one junction end may stem from a read error. The chain carries TRBV4-1 and TRBJ2-1; D unclear. This CDR3 is built from 15 residues. Per the germline V gene, CDR1 is MGHRA and CDR2 is YSYEKL. CDR3 in amino acids: CASSQVGSSYNGQFF. CDR3 DNA sequence: TGCGCCAGCAGCCAAGTAGGAAGCTCCTACAATGGGCAGTTCTTC.

The chain recombines TRBV20-1 with TRBJ2-3, with 13 positions matching TRBD2. J gave up 8 bases and V 6 bases, and 11 bases lay outside the gene matches. Per germline, CDR1 DFQATT and CDR2 SNEGSKA (reference sequence). This CDR3 is built from 15 residues. The DNA for the CDR3 is TGCAGTGCGGCCCGACTAGCGGGAGGATCCGGTACGCAGTATTTT. Translating gives CSAARLAGGSGTQYF.

The table lists this clonotype with a count of one. The chain links TRBV29-1 to TRBJ1-1; D gene unclear. CDR3 length: 13 amino acids. Germline V lookup: CDR1 SQVTM, CDR2 ANQGSEA. Trimming removed 1 base from V and 2 bases from J, with 8 bases in between. CDR3 in amino acids: CSVEVGRNTEAFF. The CDR3 nucleotides are TGCAGCGTTGAAGTCGGGCGTAACACTGAAGCTTTCTTT.

In its sample, this clonotype was seen once. One end of the junction does not line up with germline, which may come from a read error. The chain employs TRBV20-1 and TRBJ1-2; D gene ambiguous. The CDR3 contains 14 residues. CDR1 and CDR2 (germline): DFQATT, SNEGSKA (reference sequence). CDR3 protein: CSARRTSNSYGCTF. In DNA, the CDR3 is TGCAGTGCTAGACGGACTTCAAACTCATATGGCTGCACCTTC.

This clonotype was seen only a few times. The chain has TRBV29-1 and TRBJ2-7; 7 bases agree with TRBD2. Germline V gene sequence: CDR1 SQVTM, CDR2 ANQGSEA. V dropped 0 bases and J dropped 4; count of bases not matched to a gene: 6. The CDR3 totals 14 residues. This CDR3 is CSVEDEGTTYEQYF. The CDR3 bases are TGCAGCGTTGAAGATGAGGGGACTACGTACGAGCAGTACTTC.

The chain joins TRBV3-1 to TRBJ2-7, with 9 bases that match TRBD2. The end of the DNA aligns better with TRBJ2-5, so the J call may be wrong. CDR3 length: 17 residues. Germline CDR1 LGHDT, CDR2 YNNKEL (reference sequence). CDR3 nucleotides: TGTGCCAGCAGCCAAGTAGGTCTAGCGGGACAGCAAGAGACCCAGTACTTC. This encodes CASSQVGLAGQQETQYF.

The CDR3 reads CASSQGQGARNEQYF. DNA of the CDR3: TGTGCCAGCAGCCAGGGACAGGGGGCGCGTAACGAGCAGTACTTC. The chain carries TRBV4-2 and TRBJ2-5; 12 bases are a match to TRBD1. The end of the DNA is better explained by TRBJ2-7, so the J call may be wrong. Germline-derived CDR1 and CDR2 are LGHNA and YNFKEQ. The CDR3 sequence is 15 residues long.

V usage is TRBV11-2 and J usage is TRBJ2-7; D unclear. Germline CDR1 is SGHAT and CDR2 is FQNNGV. V gave up 4 bases and J gave up 3 bases, with 25 bases separating them. The CDR3 is 18 amino acids. The CDR3 reads CASSSSALWGESNYEQYF. The CDR3, as DNA: TGTGCCAGCAGCTCTAGTGCCCTTTGGGGTGAGTCAAACTACGAGCAGTACTTC.

The chain links TRBV10-3 to TRBJ2-1; 12 bases are shared with TRBD2. CDR3 length equals 13 residues. V lost 6 bases and J lost 10; bases outside the gene matches: 4. Germline loops: CDR1 ENHRY, CDR2 SYGVKD. CDR3 nucleotides: TGTGCCATCAGCAGCGGACTAGCGGGAGAGCAGTTCTTC. This sequence encodes CAISSGLAGEQFF.

Note on this clonotype: One junction end does not reproduce the germline sequence, and a read error may be involved. The chain joins TRBV3-1 to TRBJ2-5; D not resolved. The J call is uncertain, as TRBJ2-7 better fits the DNA end. Germline loops: CDR1 LGHDT, CDR2 YNNKEL (reference sequence). The CDR3 contains 16 residues. CDR3 protein: CGSSHAADSRTYEQYF. The CDR3 DNA follows: TGTGGCAGCAGCCATGCCGCCGACTCCCGCACCTACGAGCAGTACTTC.

The chain recombines TRBV20-1 with TRBJ1-2; 7 bases are a match to TRBD1. V lost 6 bases and J lost 0; bases outside the gene matches: 10. The CDR3 is 15 amino acids. CDR1 is DFQATT and CDR2 is SNEGSKA in the germline V gene (reference sequence). The CDR3 spells CSATPGTATNYGYTF. The CDR3 coding sequence is TGCAGTGCCACACCGGGGACAGCGACTAACTATGGCTACACCTTC.

This clonotype was seen a few times. The V call is TRBV5-5, the J call TRBJ2-7; 7 bases align to TRBD1. This CDR3 is built from 14 residues. Germline V gene lookup returns CDR1 SGHKS and CDR2 YYEKEE (reference sequence). The V segment lost 7 bases and the J segment 0 bases; nucleotides outside the gene matches: 7. DNA of the CDR3: TGTGCCAGCCGTATACAGGGGCGCTCCTACGAGCAGTACTTC. Amino acids: CASRIQGRSYEQYF.

This clonotype has a handful of counts. The genes are TRBV4-1 and TRBJ2-7; D remains ambiguous. This CDR3 is built from 14 residues. V lost 1 base and J lost 1, with 8 bases in between. Germline loops: CDR1 MGHRA, CDR2 YSYEKL. The DNA of the CDR3 is TGCGCCAGCAGCCAAGGCCCCGGATCCTACGAGCAGTACTTC. It encodes CASSQGPGSYEQYF.

Turning to this clonotype: At one end the junction does not follow the germline gene, possibly because of a read error. The chain has TRBV3-1 and TRBJ1-6, with 8 bases aligning to TRBD1. The CDR3 consists of 17 residues. Germline CDR1 is LGHDT and CDR2 is YNNKEL (reference sequence). This CDR3 reads CACSQEATGDHNSPLHF. The CDR3, as DNA: TGTGCCTGCAGCCAAGAAGCGACAGGGGACCATAATTCACCCCTCCACTTT.

The sample holds a few counts of this clonotype. The rearrangement uses TRBV29-1 and TRBJ2-5; D assignment may be TRBD1 or TRBD2 (5 bases each). The V and J ends lost 4 bases and 8 bases respectively, with 8 bases between them. There are 10 residues in the CDR3. Germline V gives CDR1 SQVTM, CDR2 ANQGSEA. DNA for the CDR3: TGCAGCGTTGTGGGGGTCACCCAGTACTTC. Translating it yields CSVVGVTQYF.

This clonotype came up many times. The junction does not match germline at one end; this may be a read error. V gene TRBV5-1 combines with J gene TRBJ2-3, with D perhaps TRBD2 (6 bases). CDR1 and CDR2 from the germline V gene are SGHRS and YFSETQ. This CDR3 has 13 residues. The CDR3 nucleotides are TGTGCCAGCAGCTTAGCGGGCACAGATACGCAGTATTTT. Translated, it gives CASSLAGTDTQYF.

The chain uses TRBV28 and TRBJ2-3; 9 bases are shared with TRBD1. The CDR3 has 15 amino acids. Germline lookup yields CDR1 MDHEN and CDR2 SYDVKM. V lost 5 bases to trimming and J lost 6 bases; unmatched junction nucleotides: 9. The CDR3 bases are TGTGCCAGCAGTCAAAGACAGGGGGGGTCCGATACGCAGTATTTT. Residues: CASSQRQGGSDTQYF.

This clonotype was seen more than once but under ten times. The V call is TRBV29-1, the J call TRBJ1-1, with D unresolved. The CDR3 contains 13 residues. The ends were cut back, 4 bases at V and 1 base at J, with 10 bases in the middle. Germline V gene lookup returns CDR1 SQVTM and CDR2 ANQGSEA. CDR3 bases: TGCAGCGTTGCCGGGGAACCGAACACTGAAGCTTTCTTT. Its protein is CSVAGEPNTEAFF. Drawing the rest from reference TRBV29-1 and TRBJ1-1, the complete variable domain is SAVISQKPSRDICQRGTSLTIQCQVDSQVTMMFWYRQQPGQSLTLIATANQGSEATYESGFVIDKFPISRPNLTFSTLTVSNMSPEDSSIYLCSVAGEPNTEAFFGQGTRLTVV.

Only a few counts were recorded for this clonotype. The J gene is TRBJ1-2, the V gene TRBV7-2, with a weak D call TRBD1 (6 bases). CDR3 size: 13 residues. The germline CDR1 and CDR2 sequences are SGHTA and FQGNSA. The germline V and J ends were trimmed by 3 bases and 4 bases, with 9 bases remaining between them. CDR3 bases: TGTGCCAGCAGCTTTACAGGGAGCTATGGCTACACCTTC. This sequence encodes CASSFTGSYGYTF.

This clonotype was counted a few times. The gene calls are TRBV27 and TRBJ2-1; perhaps D is TRBD1 or TRBD2 (5 bases each). Trimming pared 1 base from V and 7 bases from J, leaving 8 bases between. The CDR3 has 13 residues. Germline assignment: CDR1 MNHEY and CDR2 SMNVEV (reference sequence). CDR3 in DNA: TGTGCCAGCAGTTTATTTGGGGGTAATGAGCAGTTCTTC. Amino acids: CASSLFGGNEQFF.

The genes are TRBV3-1 and TRBJ2-1; 8 bases agree with TRBD2. Germline trimming cut 0 bases from V and 5 bases from J; bases unmatched to any gene: 15. The CDR3 contains 19 residues. Germline V gene sequence: CDR1 LGHDT, CDR2 YNNKEL (reference sequence). This chain's CDR3 is CASSQDLIGYGRANNEQFF. In DNA, the CDR3 is TGTGCCAGCAGCCAAGATCTGATTGGTTACGGGAGGGCCAACAATGAGCAGTTCTTC.

This clonotype has a handful of counts. The chain employs TRBV24-1 and TRBJ1-2; the match to TRBD1 covers 7 bases. CDR1 and CDR2 from the germline V gene are KGHDR and SFDVKD. The CDR3 covers 12 residues. Losses at the gene ends were 4 bases for V and 5 bases for J; bases not matched to a gene: 0. The CDR3, as DNA: TGTGCCACCAGTGAGACAGGGTATGGCTACACCTTC. Its translation is CATSETGYGYTF.

There are a few counts of this clonotype. The chain is built from TRBV10-3 and TRBJ2-5; unclear D gene. Trimming took off 4 bases at V and 3 bases at J, with 3 bases between the two ends. The length of the CDR3 is 11 residues. Germline values: CDR1 ENHRY, CDR2 SYGVKD. This CDR3 is CAISGEETQYF. The CDR3 coding sequence is TGTGCCATCAGTGGGGAAGAGACCCAGTACTTC.

The V call is TRBV3-1, the J call TRBJ1-6, with D unresolved. V shed 1 base and J shed 3 bases, with 7 bases lying between them. Germline-derived CDR1 and CDR2 are LGHDT and YNNKEL (reference sequence). The CDR3 contains 15 residues. The CDR3 coding sequence is TGTGCCAGCAGCCAAGGGCAGCTCTATAATTCACCCCTCCACTTT. Amino acid sequence: CASSQGQLYNSPLHF.

V and J are TRBV28 and TRBJ2-3; either TRBD1 or TRBD2 may fit D (5 bases each). V lost 8 bases, J lost 4 bases, and 22 bases lay in between. CDR1 is MDHEN, CDR2 SYDVKM, per germline. CDR3 length equals 16 residues. CDR3 residues: CASSQYGGTDADTQYF. In nucleotides, the CDR3 is TGTGCCAGCTCACAGTATGGTGGGACGGATGCAGATACGCAGTATTTT. Looking up the rest from reference TRBV28 and TRBJ2-3 gives the full variable domain: DVKVTQSSRYLVKRTGEKVFLECVQDMDHENMFWYRQDPGLGLRLIYFSYDVKMKEKGDIPEGYSVSREKKERFSLILESASTNQTSMYLCASSQYGGTDADTQYFGPGTRLTVL.

The chain combines TRBV12-3 or TRBV12-4 with TRBJ1-5; the D gene is possibly TRBD1 (5 bases). V lost 1 base and J 3 bases, leaving 10 bases between the germline ends. CDR3 size: 15 residues. CDR3 sequence (DNA): TGTGCCAGCAGTTTAGGTGGGGGACCCAATCAGCCCCAGCATTTT. This translates into CASSLGGGPNQPQHF.